This T cell receptor (beta chain) derives from a study of Graves' ophthalmopathy and Graves' hyperthyroidism. About this clonotype itself: Its antigen is not identified.

Germline CDR1 SGHDT, CDR2 YYEEEE. Deletions cut 1 base from V and 3 bases from J, with 10 bases between. The CDR3 has 15 residues. Researchers took RNA transcripts and amplified TCR beta CDR3 regions from them. HTBI-primed RT-PCR formed the first round, and a multiplex PCR formed the second. TCRdb re-called the multiplex PCR reads through MiXCR, storing one row per CDR3 protein. The sample lists around 600,000 distinct CDR3 sequences, 35% to 50% occurring once. Notes on the study in general: Blood was where most expanded thyroid clonotypes above 0.001 frequency also turned up. Predictions made by the model for ophthalmopathy progression reached 55% to 71% sensitivity and roughly 79% specificity.

Sequencing input: peripheral blood. The chain couples TRBV5-6 to TRBJ1-4; D call uncertain. The source is an adult man with Graves' ophthalmopathy. DNA for the CDR3: TGTGCCAGCAGCTTGTTCGGGGAAGCTAATGAAAAACTGTTTTTT. This codes for CASSLFGEANEKLFF.